This T cell receptor (beta chain) was sequenced in a study of cytomegalovirus exposure and HLA in healthy donors. PCR amplification relied on 60 Vbeta primers (plus 13 Jbeta primers). Only in-frame clones appear in the TCRdb table, and some are missing; sequencing was by immunoSEQ multiplex PCR. Among 150,000 to 200,000 clones listed, roughly nine tenths were seen once. Findings and caveats of the study: Reported performance of the classifier showed diagnosis of cytomegalovirus status with high specificity and sensitivity. Later on, an analysis showed TCR association rates differing by HLA locus, with DRB1 the most and HLA-C the fewest.

Of note for this clone: Its antigen is not identified.

There are 13 residues in the CDR3. The V gene lost 0 bases and the J gene lost 5 bases, with 6 bases spanning the gap. Germline assignment: CDR1 SGDLS and CDR2 YYNGEE. Input material: PBMCs. The TCR sequence derives from a girl in the first two years of life in good health and CMV-seronegative. The rearrangement links TRBV9 to TRBJ1-5; unclear D gene. This CDR3 reads CASSVDGDQPQHF. In DNA, the CDR3 is TGTGCCAGCAGCGTAGACGGGGATCAGCCCCAGCATTTT.